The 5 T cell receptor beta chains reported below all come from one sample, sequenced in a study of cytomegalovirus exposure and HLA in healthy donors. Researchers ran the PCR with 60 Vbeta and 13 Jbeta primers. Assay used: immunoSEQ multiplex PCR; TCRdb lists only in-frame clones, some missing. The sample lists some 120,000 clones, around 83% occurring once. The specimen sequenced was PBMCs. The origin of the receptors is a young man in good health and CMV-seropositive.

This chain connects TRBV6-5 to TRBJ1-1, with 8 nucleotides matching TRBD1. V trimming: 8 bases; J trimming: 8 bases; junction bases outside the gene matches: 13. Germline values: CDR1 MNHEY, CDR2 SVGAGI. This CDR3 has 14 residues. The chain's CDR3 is CASAGGYYQPEAFF. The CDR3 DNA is TGTGCCAGCGCAGGGGGCTACTACCAACCCGAAGCTTTCTTT.

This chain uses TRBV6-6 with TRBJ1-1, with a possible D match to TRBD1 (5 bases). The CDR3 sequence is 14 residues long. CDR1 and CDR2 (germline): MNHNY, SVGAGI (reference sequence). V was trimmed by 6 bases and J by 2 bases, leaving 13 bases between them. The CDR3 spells CASRVLQVNTEAFF. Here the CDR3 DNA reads TGTGCCAGCAGGGTACTACAGGTAAACACTGAAGCTTTCTTT.

CDR3 in amino acids: CASRLSGANVLTF. CDR3 bases: TGTGCCAGCAGACTCTCTGGGGCCAACGTCCTGACTTTC. This chain links TRBV7-8 with TRBJ2-6; D remains unclear. Germline V gives CDR1 SGHVS, CDR2 FQNEAQ. The V end lost 6 bases, the J end lost 0 bases, and 3 bases lay between the germline ends. The CDR3 spans 13 residues. Based on the CDR3 plus reference TRBV7-8 and TRBJ2-6, the full variable domain is GAGVSQSPRYKVAKRGQDVALRCDPISGHVSLFWYQQALGQGPEFLTYFQNEAQLDKSGLPSDRFFAERPEGSVSTLKIQRTQQEDSAVYLCASRLSGANVLTFGAGSRLTVL.

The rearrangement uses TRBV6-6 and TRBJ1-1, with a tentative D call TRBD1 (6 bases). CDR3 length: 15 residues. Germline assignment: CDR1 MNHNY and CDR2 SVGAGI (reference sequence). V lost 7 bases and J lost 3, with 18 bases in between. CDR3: CASTKTKAGDTEAFF. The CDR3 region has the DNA TGTGCCAGCACCAAGACCAAGGCAGGGGACACTGAAGCTTTCTTT.

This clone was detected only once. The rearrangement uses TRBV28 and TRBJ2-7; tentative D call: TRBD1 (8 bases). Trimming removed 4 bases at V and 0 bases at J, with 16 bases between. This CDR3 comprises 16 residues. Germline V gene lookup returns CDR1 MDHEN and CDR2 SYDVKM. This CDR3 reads CASSSRGRGFSYEQYF. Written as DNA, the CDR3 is TGTGCCAGCAGTTCCAGGGGGCGGGGGTTCTCCTACGAGCAGTACTTC.